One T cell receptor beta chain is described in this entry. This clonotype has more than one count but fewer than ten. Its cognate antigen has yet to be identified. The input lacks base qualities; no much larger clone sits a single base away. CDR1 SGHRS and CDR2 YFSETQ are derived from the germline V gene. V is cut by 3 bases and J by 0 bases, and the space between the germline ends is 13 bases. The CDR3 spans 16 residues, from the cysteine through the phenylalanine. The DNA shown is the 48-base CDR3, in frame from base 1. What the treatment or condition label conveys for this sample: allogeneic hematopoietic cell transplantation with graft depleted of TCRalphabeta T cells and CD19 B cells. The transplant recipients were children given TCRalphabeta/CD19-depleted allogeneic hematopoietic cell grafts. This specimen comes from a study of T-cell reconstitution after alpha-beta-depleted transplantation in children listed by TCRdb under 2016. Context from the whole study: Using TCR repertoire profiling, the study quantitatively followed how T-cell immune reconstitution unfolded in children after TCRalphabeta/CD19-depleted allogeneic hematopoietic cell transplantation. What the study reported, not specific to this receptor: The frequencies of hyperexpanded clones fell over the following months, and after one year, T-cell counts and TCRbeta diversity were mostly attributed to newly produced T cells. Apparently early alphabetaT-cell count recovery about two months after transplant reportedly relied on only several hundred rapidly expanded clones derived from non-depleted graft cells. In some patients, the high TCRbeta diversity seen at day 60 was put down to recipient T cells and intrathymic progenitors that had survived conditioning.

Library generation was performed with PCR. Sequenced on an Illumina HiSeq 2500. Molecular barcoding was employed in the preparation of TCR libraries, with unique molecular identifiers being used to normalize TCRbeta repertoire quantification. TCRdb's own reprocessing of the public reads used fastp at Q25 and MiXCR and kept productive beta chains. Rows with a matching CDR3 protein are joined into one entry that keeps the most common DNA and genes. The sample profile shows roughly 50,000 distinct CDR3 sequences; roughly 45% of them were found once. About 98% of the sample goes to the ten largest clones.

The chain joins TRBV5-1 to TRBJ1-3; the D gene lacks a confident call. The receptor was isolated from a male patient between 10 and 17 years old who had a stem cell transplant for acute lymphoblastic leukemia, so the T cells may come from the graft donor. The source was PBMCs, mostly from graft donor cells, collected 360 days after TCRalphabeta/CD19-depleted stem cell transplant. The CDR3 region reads CASSSLGQVSGNTIYF. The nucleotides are TGCGCCAGCAGCTCTCTCGGGCAGGTCTCTGGAAACACCATATATTTT. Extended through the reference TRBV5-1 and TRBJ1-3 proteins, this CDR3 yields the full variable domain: KAGVTQTPRYLIKTRGQQVTLSCSPISGHRSVSWYQQTPGQGLQFLFEYFSETQRNKGNFPGRFSGRQFSNSRSEMNVSTLELGDSALYLCASSSLGQVSGNTIYFGEGSWLTVV.